The clone carrying this T cell receptor beta chain occurred many times. The same CDR3 arises from other DNA sequences in this sample as well. This sample was taken from a study of shared clonotypes between healthy human individuals. Study-wide context: Those who served as donors were two women and a few men between the ages of 18 and 49.

In the authors' methods: ImmunoSEQ supplied junction-only sequences lacking quality scores, so filtering was different. Measured with immunoSEQ multiplex PCR; TCRdb has only the in-frame clones, and not every one. That table furnishes V, J and clone size, whereas the DNA furnished D and trimming. The sample has approximately 1.1 million clones, 75% to 80% seen once; the top ten hold about 0.52%. V lost 0 bases to trimming and J lost 8 bases, with 10 bases between them. Germline assignment: CDR1 SGHTA and CDR2 FQGTGA. There are 13 residues in the CDR3. The chain couples TRBV7-3 to TRBJ1-2, with D possibly matching TRBD1 (5 bases). The sample comprised memory CD4+ T cells from PBMCs. Subset indicated: CD45RA-negative fraction. This sequence was found in a man aged 18 to 35 in good health. Some clones in this sample may be carry-over from other donors' samples. CDR3: CASSLTGVEGYTF. The DNA of the CDR3 is TGTGCCAGCAGCTTAACGGGGGTAGAGGGCTACACCTTC.